Each of the 32 T cell receptor beta chains below was sequenced from the same sample in a study of early T cells in non-severe SARS-CoV-2 infection. TCRdb reanalysed the 5' RACE reads using MiXCR and keeps one entry per CDR3 protein. The top ten clones hold roughly a tenth of a sample with around 53,000 distinct CDR3 sequences, over 9.5% of them seen once. What was sequenced was whole blood. The receptors here all came from an adult who was a healthcare worker with PCR-confirmed SARS-CoV-2 infection or an uninfected control (not recorded which).

Many counts were recorded for this clonotype. This chain joins TRBV11-2 and TRBJ1-4; 9 nucleotides agree with TRBD1. Trimming cost V 5 bases and J 5 bases; bases outside gene matches: 6. The CDR3 length is 15 residues. CDR1 SGHAT and CDR2 FQNNGV come from the germline V gene. The CDR3 nucleotides are TGTGCCAGCAGCACATCCGGGACAGGGAATGAAAAACTGTTTTTT. The encoded protein is CASSTSGTGNEKLFF.

This chain connects TRBV12-3 or TRBV12-4 to TRBJ2-7; unclear D gene. This CDR3 region has 13 residues. V dropped 0 bases and J dropped 3 bases, with 6 bases sitting between them. Here the CDR3 reads CASSLARFYEQYF. DNA for the CDR3: TGTGCCAGCAGTTTAGCGCGATTCTACGAGCAGTACTTC.

V usage is TRBV29-1 and J usage is TRBJ2-7; 13 nucleotides match TRBD2. Germline V gene sequence: CDR1 SQVTM, CDR2 ANQGSEA. The V and J ends lost 7 bases and 2 bases, in that order; junction bases with no gene match: 2. The CDR3 consists of 13 residues. CDR3 DNA sequence: TGCAGCGCTGGACTAGCGGGAGCCTACGAGCAGTACTTC. Residues: CSAGLAGAYEQYF.

The J gene is TRBJ2-1, the V gene TRBV28; possibly TRBD1 for D (6 bases). From germline, CDR1 is MDHEN and CDR2 SYDVKM. V lost 6 bases, J lost 3 bases, and 9 bases lay in between. The CDR3 sequence is 13 residues long. CDR3 in amino acids: CASRRTDYNEQFF. The DNA for the CDR3 is TGTGCCAGCAGGAGGACAGACTACAATGAGCAGTTCTTC.

This clonotype came up a few times. This chain joins TRBV5-1 and TRBJ1-1; TRBD1 matches at 8 bases. Germline assignment: CDR1 SGHRS and CDR2 YFSETQ. Trimming took 0 bases from V and 6 from J; bases not matched to a gene: 4. This CDR3 has 14 amino acids. The DNA of the CDR3 is TGCGCCAGCAGCTTGGGACAGGGGATCGCTGAAGCTTTCTTT. This sequence encodes CASSLGQGIAEAFF.

This clonotype was counted only a few times. The chain couples TRBV11-3 to TRBJ2-1; 7 nucleotides line up with TRBD2. V gave up 5 bases and J gave up 4 bases; unmatched junction bases: 2. This CDR3 has 13 residues. CDR1 SGHNT and CDR2 YENEEA come from the germline V gene. CDR3 in amino acids: CASSPRGYNEQFF. The CDR3 DNA is TGTGCCAGCAGCCCGCGGGGGTACAATGAGCAGTTCTTC.

This clonotype showed up many times. This sequence joins TRBV27 and TRBJ2-7; D could derive from TRBD1 or TRBD2 (5 bases each). This CDR3 comprises 13 residues. Germline-derived CDR1 and CDR2 are MNHEY and SMNVEV (reference sequence). Between the trimmed V and J ends, which lost 3 bases and 7 bases, there was a span of 13 bases. In nucleotides, the CDR3 is TGTGCCAGCAGTTTCGGGACGTTCGGAGAGCAGTACTTC. Translation gives CASSFGTFGEQYF.

In its sample, this clonotype was seen many times. CDR3: CATSDWGELFF. The CDR3 coding sequence is TGTGCCACCAGTGATTGGGGGGAGCTGTTTTTT. J is TRBJ2-2 and V is TRBV24-1; D is uncertain. With 2 bases removed from V and 8 bases from J, the gap between germline ends came to 2 bases. The CDR3 is 11 amino acids. Germline V CDR1 and CDR2: KGHDR, SFDVKD.

V is TRBV6-5 and J is TRBJ2-7; D is perhaps TRBD1 or TRBD2 (5 bases each). Between the trimmed V and J ends, which lost 6 bases and 7 bases, there was a span of 16 bases. The V gene's germline CDR1 is MNHEY and CDR2 SVGAGI. This CDR3 region has 13 residues. CDR3 amino acids: CASSPGTIGEQYF. The DNA for the CDR3 is TGTGCCAGCAGCCCGGGGACGATTGGGGAGCAGTACTTC.

This clonotype was seen repeatedly, ten times or more. The rearrangement uses TRBV5-3 and TRBJ2-2; D possibly corresponds to TRBD2 (5 bases). TRBV5-3 is noted as an ORF with a role that remains uncertain. The V and J ends lost 4 bases and 9 bases respectively, with 19 bases between them. The CDR3 covers 15 residues. The CDR3 is CARSVLVCRTRELFF. Here the CDR3 DNA reads TGTGCCAGAAGCGTACTAGTTTGTCGTACTAGGGAGCTGTTTTTT.

This clonotype was detected ten times or more. V and J are TRBV28 and TRBJ1-6, with no clear D. Germline V CDR1 and CDR2: MDHEN, SYDVKM. V shed 5 bases and J shed 13 bases, with 15 bases lying between them. The CDR3 is made up of 13 amino acids. CDR3 sequence reads: CASSKPQGWPLHF. For the CDR3, the DNA is TGTGCCAGCAGTAAGCCCCAAGGGTGGCCCCTCCACTTT.

This clonotype was found many times. J is TRBJ2-2 and V is TRBV5-1; no firm D call. The ends were cut back, 0 bases at V and 1 base at J, with 7 bases in the middle. Looked up from germline, CDR1 is SGHRS and CDR2 is YFSETQ. This CDR3 is built from 15 residues. For the CDR3, the DNA is TGCGCCAGCAGCTTGGAACCGGTGAACACCGGGGAGCTGTTTTTT. This sequence encodes CASSLEPVNTGELFF.

This clonotype was picked up a small number of times. This chain joins TRBV19 and TRBJ1-5; D not resolved. The CDR3 totals 16 residues. V was trimmed by 3 bases and J by 1 base, leaving 13 bases between them. Germline V CDR1 and CDR2: LNHDA, SQIVND (reference sequence). The CDR3 loop is CASSILTGRSNQPQHF. CDR3 nucleotides: TGTGCCAGTAGTATCTTAACCGGCCGGAGCAATCAGCCCCAGCATTTT.

This clonotype was counted at least ten times. The J gene is TRBJ1-5, the V gene TRBV7-6; D unresolved. Per germline, CDR1 SGHVS and CDR2 FNYEAQ. Trimming removed 5 bases from V and 4 bases from J, with 9 bases in between. The CDR3 loop spans 13 amino acids. This chain's CDR3 is CASSPAVNQPQHF. Here the CDR3 DNA reads TGTGCCAGCAGCCCAGCGGTAAATCAGCCCCAGCATTTT.

This clonotype has only a few counts. V usage is TRBV29-1 and J usage is TRBJ1-2; 7 bases are a match to TRBD1. Trimming at V came to 6 bases and at J to 3 bases, leaving 4 bases not matched to a gene. The germline V gene encodes CDR1 SQVTM and CDR2 ANQGSEA. This CDR3 comprises 12 residues. CDR3 bases: TGCAGCGTGACAGGGACAGACTATGGCTACACCTTC. Amino acids: CSVTGTDYGYTF.

In this sample, this clonotype turned up many times. The chain is built from TRBV5-4 and TRBJ2-7, with a tentative D call TRBD1 (6 bases). This CDR3 is 15 amino acids long. V lost 0 bases and J lost 4, with 14 bases in between. Germline-derived CDR1 and CDR2 are SGHNT and YYREEE (reference sequence). The CDR3 loop reads CASSLGQAAVYEQYF. As DNA, the CDR3 is TGTGCCAGCAGCTTGGGACAGGCCGCTGTATACGAGCAGTACTTC.

The CDR3 spells CASSYSIFTPTYNEQFF. The CDR3 bases are TGTGCCAGCAGTTACTCGATTTTTACTCCGACCTACAATGAGCAGTTCTTC. This chain connects TRBV6-5 to TRBJ2-1, with D unclear. The CDR3 extends over 17 amino acids. Trimming shortened V by 0 bases and J by 2 bases, and 14 bases separated the two germline ends. Per germline, CDR1 MNHEY and CDR2 SVGAGI.

This clonotype appeared many times. V usage is TRBV13 and J usage is TRBJ2-1; TRBD2 matches at 9 bases. The J segment lost 2 bases and the V segment lost 2 bases, leaving 7 bases of the junction unmatched. The CDR3 length is 17 residues. Germline CDR1 is PRHDT and CDR2 is FYEKMQ (reference sequence). The CDR3 loop is CASSLMASGTPYNEQFF. The CDR3 region has the DNA TGTGCCAGCAGCTTAATGGCTAGCGGGACCCCCTACAATGAGCAGTTCTTC.

This clonotype showed up many times. The rearrangement joins TRBV29-1 to TRBJ1-1; 7 bases fit TRBD1. V trimming: 6 bases; J trimming: 4 bases; junction bases outside the gene matches: 5. Per germline, CDR1 SQVTM and CDR2 ANQGSEA. The CDR3 is 12 residues long. CDR3 in amino acids: CSVGDSGTEAFF. The DNA of the CDR3 is TGCAGCGTGGGGGACAGCGGCACTGAAGCTTTCTTT.

The CDR3 region has the DNA TGCAGCGCTACAGGGATAACCCAGTACTTC. Translating gives CSATGITQYF. The gene calls are TRBV29-1 and TRBJ2-5, with D tentatively TRBD1 (6 bases). V was cut by 7 bases and J by 8 bases, with 11 bases left in between. Germline CDR1 SQVTM, CDR2 ANQGSEA. This CDR3 has 10 amino acids. Looking up the rest from reference TRBV29-1 and TRBJ2-5 gives the full variable domain: SAVISQKPSRDICQRGTSLTIQCQVDSQVTMMFWYRQQPGQSLTLIATANQGSEATYESGFVIDKFPISRPNLTFSTLTVSNMSPEDSSIYLCSATGITQYFGPGTRLLVL.

This clonotype was seen many times. The CDR3 is CSAQQGADQPQHF. The CDR3 nucleotides are TGCAGTGCCCAACAGGGGGCGGATCAGCCCCAGCATTTT. This sequence joins TRBV20-1 and TRBJ1-5; 9 positions match TRBD1. V lost 6 bases to trimming and J lost 5 bases; unmatched junction nucleotides: 5. The CDR3 runs 13 residues. Per the germline V gene, CDR1 is DFQATT and CDR2 is SNEGSKA (reference sequence).

This clonotype was observed at least ten times. The J gene is TRBJ2-1, the V gene TRBV5-8; 7 bases line up with TRBD2. Germline V lookup: CDR1 SGHTS, CDR2 YDEGEE. The V gene end was trimmed by 1 base and the J gene end by 8 bases; junction bases not matched to a gene: 3. The CDR3 covers 13 residues. DNA for the CDR3: TGTGCCAGCAGCTTGCAGGGAGGGCATGAGCAGTTCTTC. Translating gives CASSLQGGHEQFF.

Many counts were recorded for this clonotype. J is TRBJ1-1 and V is TRBV2; D remains unclear. The germline V gene encodes CDR1 SNHLY and CDR2 FYNNEI. V lost 2 bases and J lost 7, with 8 bases in between. This CDR3 contains 12 residues. The CDR3 DNA sequence: TGTGCCAGCAGTGAACGCGGGAATGAAGCTTTCTTT. Its protein is CASSERGNEAFF.

This chain uses TRBV7-3 with TRBJ2-3; D not resolved. The CDR3 has 14 amino acids. CDR1 is SGHTA and CDR2 is FQGTGA in the germline V gene. The germline V and J ends were trimmed by 6 bases and 2 bases, with 12 bases remaining between them. CDR3 in DNA: TGTGCCAGCAGTTTAGGGATGAACACAGATACGCAGTATTTT. Translating it yields CASSLGMNTDTQYF.

This clonotype was found a few times. This chain joins TRBV20-1 and TRBJ2-7, with 12 bases fitting TRBD2. The CDR3 runs 16 residues. The V gene's germline CDR1 is DFQATT and CDR2 SNEGSKA (reference sequence). J gave up 4 bases and V 3 bases, and 10 bases lay outside the gene matches. CDR3 coding DNA: TGCAGTGCTAGTTTGCGACTAGCGGGAGCAGGATACGAGCAGTACTTC. It specifies CSASLRLAGAGYEQYF.

This clonotype has at least ten counts. The V and J genes are TRBV12-3 or TRBV12-4 and TRBJ2-7; TRBD1 is a possible D gene (7 bases). The germline V and J ends were trimmed by 6 bases and 6 bases, with 15 bases remaining between them. This CDR3 has 13 amino acids. This CDR3 is CASSQAGGSEQYF. CDR3 nucleotide sequence: TGTGCCAGCAGCCAGGCAGGGGGGAGCGAGCAGTACTTC.

V and J are TRBV5-1 and TRBJ2-3, with D perhaps matching TRBD2 (6 bases). Germline V gene data show CDR1 as SGHRS and CDR2 as YFSETQ. V shed 4 bases and J shed 2 bases, with 14 bases lying between them. CDR3 length equals 15 residues. CDR3 residues: CASSPLSGSTDTQYF. The CDR3 DNA reads as TGCGCCAGCAGCCCCCTTAGCGGCTCCACAGATACGCAGTATTTT.

This clonotype was detected many times. V and J are TRBV4-2 and TRBJ2-1, with D possibly TRBD1 on 5 matching bases. With 0 bases removed from V and 9 bases from J, the gap between germline ends came to 6 bases. This CDR3 is built from 12 residues. The germline CDR1 and CDR2 sequences are LGHNA and YNFKEQ. The CDR3 DNA reads as TGTGCCAGCAGCCAAGATAGGGGTGAGCAGTTCTTC. Translation: CASSQDRGEQFF.

The chain uses TRBV28 and TRBJ2-5; D is unresolved. Trimming shortened V by 6 bases and J by 5 bases, and 10 bases separated the two germline ends. Germline CDR1 MDHEN, CDR2 SYDVKM. The CDR3 contains 12 residues. The CDR3 here is CASSRTRETQYF. The CDR3, as DNA: TGTGCCAGCAGCCGAACACGGGAGACCCAGTACTTC.

This clonotype was recorded a few times. The chain combines TRBV11-2 with TRBJ1-3; no definite D call. Germline V lookup: CDR1 SGHAT, CDR2 FQNNGV. The CDR3 has 10 residues. V gave up 8 bases and J gave up 6 bases, with 5 bases separating them. The CDR3 DNA reads TGTGCCAGCGTAGAAAACACCATATATTTT. Encoded protein: CASVENTIYF.

The J gene is TRBJ1-2, the V gene TRBV6-2 or TRBV6-3; 7 positions agree with TRBD1. CDR3 size: 14 residues. CDR1 MNHEY and CDR2 SVGEGT come from the germline V gene. J lost 2 bases, V lost 6 bases, and 6 bases had no gene match. The CDR3 protein is CASRETGPNYGYTF. As DNA, the CDR3 is TGTGCCAGCAGAGAGACAGGGCCAAACTATGGCTACACCTTC.

This clonotype has a handful of counts. The J gene is TRBJ1-1, the V gene TRBV5-6; TRBD1 might be the D (6 bases). The CDR3 is 14 amino acids. Germline V gives CDR1 SGHDT, CDR2 YYEEEE. Trimming cost V 5 bases and J 10 bases, with 21 bases left between them. CDR3 coding DNA: TGTGCCAGCAGACCTGGACAGTGGATCTCGGGAGCTTTCTTT. Translated, it gives CASRPGQWISGAFF.